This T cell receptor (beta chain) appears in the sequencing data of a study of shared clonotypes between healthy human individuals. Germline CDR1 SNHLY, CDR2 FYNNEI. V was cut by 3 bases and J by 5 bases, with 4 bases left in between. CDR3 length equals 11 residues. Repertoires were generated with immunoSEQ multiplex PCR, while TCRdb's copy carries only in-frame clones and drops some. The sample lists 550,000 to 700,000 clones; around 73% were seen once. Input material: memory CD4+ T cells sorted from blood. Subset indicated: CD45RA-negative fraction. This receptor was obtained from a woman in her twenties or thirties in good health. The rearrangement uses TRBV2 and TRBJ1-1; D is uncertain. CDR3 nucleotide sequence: TGTGCCAGCAGTGACTGGACTGAAGCTTTCTTT. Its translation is CASSDWTEAFF.